These 29 T cell receptor beta chains originate from one sample sequenced in a study of blood T cells in healthy people across ages. A second PCR of about 6 to 12 cycles used a sample-barcoded 5' primer and a J-beta primer mix. TCRdb recomputed calls from the 5' RACE reads with MiXCR, one row per CDR3 protein. The data contain about 780,000 distinct CDR3 sequences, 55% to 65% of them singletons. The sequenced sample consisted of blood. The receptors derive from a man aged 25 to 40 in good health.

This clonotype was counted between two and nine times. CDR3 loop: CASSSDNSPLHF. The CDR3 DNA is TGTGCCAGCAGTTCAGACAATTCACCCCTCCACTTT. The rearrangement uses TRBV12-3 or TRBV12-4 and TRBJ1-6; D is unclear. The CDR3 runs 12 residues. Deletions cut 4 bases from V and 7 bases from J, with 5 bases between.

This clonotype has only one observation. A junction end diverges from the germline sequence, so it may reflect a read error. The CDR3: CASSSPALWGTETQYF. The CDR3 DNA is TGTGCCAGCAGTTCCCCGGCACTCTGGGGCACAGAGACGCAGTATTTT. V is TRBV28 and J is TRBJ2-3, with a possible D match to TRBD1 (5 bases). This CDR3 comprises 16 residues. Germline V gene lookup returns CDR1 MDHEN and CDR2 SYDVKM.

This chain uses TRBV6-1 with TRBJ2-3; tentatively, D is TRBD1 (6 bases). Germline CDR1 MNHNS, CDR2 SASEGT. The V end lost 6 bases, the J end lost 5 bases, and 18 bases lay between the germline ends. The CDR3 has 15 residues. The CDR3 loop reads CASSPRGRGQDTQYF. The CDR3 region has the DNA TGTGCCAGCAGCCCCAGGGGCCGTGGGCAAGATACGCAGTATTTT.

The chain joins TRBV20-1 to TRBJ1-1, with a possible D match to TRBD1 (6 bases). The CDR3 runs 13 residues. V lost 4 bases, J lost 0 bases, and 9 bases lay in between. Germline assignment: CDR1 DFQATT and CDR2 SNEGSKA (reference sequence). The CDR3 nucleotides are TGCAGTGCTAACGGACAGTTGAACACTGAAGCTTTCTTT. This codes for CSANGQLNTEAFF.

The sample holds one count of this clonotype. The V call is TRBV20-1, the J call TRBJ1-2; D might be TRBD1 (5 bases). The CDR3 length is 15 residues. V was clipped by 0 bases and J by 6 bases, with 17 bases between them. Germline CDR1 is DFQATT and CDR2 is SNEGSKA (reference sequence). CDR3 region: CSARDRGLFQDGYTF. The CDR3 nucleotides read TGCAGTGCTAGAGATCGGGGGTTATTTCAGGATGGCTACACCTTC.

The rearrangement links TRBV9 to TRBJ2-7; D is possibly TRBD1 (6 bases). This CDR3 is 14 amino acids long. Trimming removed 4 bases from V and 5 bases from J, with 16 bases in between. Per the germline V gene, CDR1 is SGDLS and CDR2 is YYNGEE. CDR3 protein: CASSPHTGYHEQYF. CDR3 DNA sequence: TGTGCCAGCAGCCCGCATACAGGGTATCACGAGCAGTACTTC.

The chain links TRBV20-1 to TRBJ2-7, with a weak D call TRBD2 (5 bases). Trimming removed 5 bases from V and 3 bases from J, with 14 bases in between. Germline values: CDR1 DFQATT, CDR2 SNEGSKA (reference sequence). The CDR3 runs to 13 residues. CDR3 DNA: TGCAGTGCTCCCGGACGACGGGGCTACGAGCAGTACTTC. It yields the protein CSAPGRRGYEQYF.

The chain couples TRBV20-1 to TRBJ2-5; 7 bases are a match to TRBD1. The J call may be in error: the DNA end matches TRBJ2-7 better. Germline V lookup: CDR1 DFQATT, CDR2 SNEGSKA (reference sequence). The CDR3 is 13 amino acids. In nucleotides, the CDR3 is TGCAGTGCTAGATGGGACAGCGCTTACGAGCAGTACTTC. This gives the protein CSARWDSAYEQYF.

This clonotype has a handful of counts. In nucleotides, the CDR3 is TGTGCCAGCAGTGAGAGAGCTAACTATGGCTACACCTTC. It translates to CASSERANYGYTF. The genes are TRBV2 and TRBJ1-2; D gene unclear. The CDR3 contains 13 residues. The germline V and J ends were trimmed by 3 bases and 0 bases, with 5 bases remaining between them. CDR1 and CDR2 (germline): SNHLY, FYNNEI.

This sequence joins TRBV7-2 and TRBJ2-1, with D unresolved. Between the trimmed V and J ends, which lost 1 base and 8 bases, there was a span of 6 bases. The CDR3 is 12 residues long. In germline, CDR1 is SGHTA, CDR2 FQGNSA. The CDR3 sequence: CASSLGDHEQFF. CDR3 nucleotides: TGTGCCAGCAGCTTAGGGGATCATGAGCAGTTCTTC.

The CDR3: CASGFGGDSEQYF. The CDR3, as DNA: TGCGCCAGCGGGTTTGGAGGGGACTCCGAGCAGTACTTC. The rearrangement links TRBV4-1 to TRBJ2-5, with D possibly matching TRBD2 (6 bases). The J call is doubtful: the DNA matches TRBJ2-7 better. CDR3 length: 13 amino acids. From germline, CDR1 is MGHRA and CDR2 YSYEKL.

This clonotype showed up just once. J is TRBJ2-7 and V is TRBV5-1, with 7 bases lining up with TRBD1. The CDR3 loop spans 15 amino acids. From germline, CDR1 is SGHRS and CDR2 YFSETQ. Losses at the gene ends were 0 bases for V and 2 bases for J; bases not matched to a gene: 5. This CDR3 is CASSLEGQQTYEQYF. The CDR3 bases are TGCGCCAGCAGCTTGGAGGGACAGCAAACCTACGAGCAGTACTTC.

The chain is built from TRBV3-1 and TRBJ2-1, with 7 bases fitting TRBD1. CDR3 size: 14 residues. After removal of 1 base from V and 9 bases from J, the junction contained 6 bases not matched to a gene. Germline V lookup: CDR1 LGHDT, CDR2 YNNKEL (reference sequence). In nucleotides, the CDR3 is TGTGCCAGCAGCCAAGGAGGGGGCGCGGGTGAGCAGTTCTTC. Its protein is CASSQGGGAGEQFF.

CDR3 protein: CAISEGQLGDTQYF. The DNA of the CDR3 is TGTGCCATCAGTGAGGGGCAGTTGGGGGATACGCAGTATTTT. The rearrangement joins TRBV10-3 to TRBJ2-3; D is uncertain. This CDR3 has 14 amino acids. V gave up 2 bases and J gave up 6 bases, with 12 bases separating them. CDR1 is ENHRY, CDR2 SYGVKD, per germline.

The chain links TRBV6-5 to TRBJ2-7; possibly TRBD1 for D (5 bases). Looked up from germline, CDR1 is MNHEY and CDR2 is SVGAGI. CDR3 size: 14 residues. V lost 2 bases, J lost 0 bases, and 8 bases lay in between. CDR3 sequence reads: CASSYARASYEQYF. DNA of the CDR3: TGTGCCAGCAGTTACGCCAGGGCCTCCTACGAGCAGTACTTC.

The gene calls are TRBV6-4 and TRBJ2-1; 11 positions match TRBD2. This CDR3 comprises 15 residues. Germline loops: CDR1 MRHNA, CDR2 SNTAGT. V gave up 6 bases and J gave up 9 bases; unmatched junction bases: 10. The CDR3 region has the DNA TGTGCCAGCAGCGCGAATAGCGGGGGGGCCGGTGAGCAGTTCTTC. This encodes CASSANSGGAGEQFF.

The V and J genes are TRBV20-1 and TRBJ2-3; D might be TRBD2 (7 bases). Germline CDR1 is DFQATT and CDR2 is SNEGSKA (reference sequence). V was pared by 3 bases and J by 5 bases, with 18 bases between. CDR3 length: 15 amino acids. This CDR3 reads CSASPRGALGDTQYF. As DNA, the CDR3 is TGCAGTGCTAGCCCCCGGGGGGCCCTGGGAGATACGCAGTATTTT.

This clonotype appeared a few times. This rearrangement joins TRBV12-3 or TRBV12-4 to TRBJ2-1; 11 bases map to TRBD2. The CDR3 contains 15 residues. Trimming removed 4 bases from V and 10 bases from J; junction bases left unmatched: 9. The CDR3 nucleotides are TGTGCCAGCAGTTCCCTAGCGGGGGGCCTGGTGGAGCAGTTCTTC. This encodes CASSSLAGGLVEQFF.

V gene TRBV7-3 combines with J gene TRBJ2-1; 11 nucleotides line up with TRBD2. Trimming removed 3 bases from V and 5 bases from J; junction bases left unmatched: 6. The CDR3 sequence is 16 residues long. Germline V gives CDR1 SGHTA, CDR2 FQGTGA. The CDR3 region has the DNA TGTGCCAGCAGCTTCGGTAGCGGGGGGGGCGACAATGAGCAGTTCTTC. Translated: CASSFGSGGGDNEQFF.

The chain uses TRBV7-6 and TRBJ2-5; 9 nucleotides align to TRBD1. The tail of the sequence fits TRBJ2-7 better, so the J call may be wrong. The CDR3 sequence is 14 residues long. Germline assignment: CDR1 SGHVS and CDR2 FNYEAQ. The CDR3 coding sequence is TGTGCCAGCAGCCGGGGACAGGGTTTGTGCGAGCAGTACTTC. Translation: CASSRGQGLCEQYF.

This chain connects TRBV7-2 to TRBJ2-7, with 8 bases fitting TRBD2. Germline loops: CDR1 SGHTA, CDR2 FQGNSA. This CDR3 is 13 amino acids long. The junction had 3 bases not matched to a gene; V was cut back by 5 bases and J by 3 bases. The chain's CDR3 is CASSPGLVYEQYF. As DNA, the CDR3 is TGTGCCAGCAGCCCGGGACTAGTCTACGAGCAGTACTTC.

This clonotype was counted between two and nine times. This chain uses TRBV9 with TRBJ1-2, with unresolved D. The CDR3 has 15 residues. From germline, CDR1 is SGDLS and CDR2 YYNGEE. Trimming took 0 bases from V and 0 from J, leaving 9 bases between them. DNA of the CDR3: TGTGCCAGCAGCGTAGCAATCACCCCTAACTATGGCTACACCTTC. Translating it yields CASSVAITPNYGYTF.

The V gene is TRBV20-1, the J gene TRBJ2-1; TRBD1 matches 8 bases. Germline-derived CDR1 and CDR2 are DFQATT and SNEGSKA (reference sequence). This CDR3 has 15 amino acids. After removal of 7 bases from V and 0 bases from J, the junction contained 8 bases not matched to a gene. This chain's CDR3 is CSVKGQASSYNEQFF. The CDR3 DNA reads as TGCAGTGTAAAGGGACAGGCGAGCTCCTACAATGAGCAGTTCTTC.

The chain recombines TRBV20-1 with TRBJ1-2; TRBD1 matches 9 bases. The J segment lost 4 bases and the V segment lost 0 bases, leaving 6 bases of the junction unmatched. The CDR3 runs 15 residues. Germline CDR1 is DFQATT and CDR2 is SNEGSKA (reference sequence). DNA for the CDR3: TGCAGTGCTAGAGACCTGTCGGACAGGGGCTATGGCTACACCTTC. Translated: CSARDLSDRGYGYTF.

This clonotype was found many times. V is TRBV7-2 and J is TRBJ2-5; TRBD1 agrees at 12 bases. This CDR3 region has 16 residues. Germline CDR1 and CDR2: SGHTA and FQGNSA. Trimming took 3 bases from V and 5 from J; bases not matched to a gene: 7. CDR3 nucleotide sequence: TGTGCCAGCAGCTTCCAGGGACAGGGGGCAATGGAGACCCAGTACTTC. Amino acids: CASSFQGQGAMETQYF.

The CDR3 DNA follows: TGTGCCGCGTGGGCGCAGCAGTCGTACAATGAGCAGTTCTTC. Translation: CAAWAQQSYNEQFF. The chain has TRBV28 and TRBJ2-1; D remains ambiguous. V was trimmed by 11 bases and J by 4 bases, leaving 18 bases between them. This CDR3 is 14 amino acids long. CDR1 is MDHEN and CDR2 is SYDVKM in the germline V gene.

The V gene is TRBV7-2, the J gene TRBJ1-2; 7 bases match TRBD1. This CDR3 is built from 16 residues. V lost 4 bases, J lost 4 bases, and 12 bases stayed unmatched. Germline-derived CDR1 and CDR2 are SGHTA and FQGNSA. CDR3 nucleotide sequence: TGTGCCAGCAGCTCCAGGGGGGCAGGGGAGAGCTATGGCTACACCTTC. Amino acid sequence: CASSSRGAGESYGYTF.

The chain employs TRBV12-3 or TRBV12-4 and TRBJ2-3; 8 bases align to TRBD2. V lost 5 bases and J lost 2; bases outside the gene matches: 6. This CDR3 region has 15 residues. CDR3 protein: CASSPIAGHTDTQYF. Here the CDR3 DNA reads TGTGCCAGCAGTCCGATAGCGGGGCACACAGATACGCAGTATTTT.

This clonotype appeared a few times. In DNA, the CDR3 is TGTGCCAGCAGCTTAATTGGGGGCCCCATTGGGGAGCAGTTCTTC. Translation gives CASSLIGGPIGEQFF. The rearrangement links TRBV7-9 to TRBJ2-1; TRBD1 might be the D (6 bases). V shed 2 bases and J shed 10 bases, with 18 bases lying between them. Germline V gives CDR1 SEHNR, CDR2 FQNEAQ (reference sequence). CDR3 length: 15 residues.